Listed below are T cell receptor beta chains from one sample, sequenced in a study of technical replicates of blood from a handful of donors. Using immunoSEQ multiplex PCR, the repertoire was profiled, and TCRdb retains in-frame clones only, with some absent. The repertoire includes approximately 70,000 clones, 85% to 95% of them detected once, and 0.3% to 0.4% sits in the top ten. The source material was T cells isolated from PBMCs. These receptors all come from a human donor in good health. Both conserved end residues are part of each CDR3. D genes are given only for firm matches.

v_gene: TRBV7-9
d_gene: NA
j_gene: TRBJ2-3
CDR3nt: TGTGCCAGCAGCTCTCCTAGGACAGATACGCAGTATTTT
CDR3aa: CASSSPRTDTQYF

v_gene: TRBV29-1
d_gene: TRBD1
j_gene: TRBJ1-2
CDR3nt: TGCAGCGCTTCCGGACAGGAATATGGCTACACCTTC
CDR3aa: CSASGQEYGYTF

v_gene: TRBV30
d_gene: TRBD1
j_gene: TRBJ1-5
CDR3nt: TGTGCCTGGTCCAACACCGGGACAGTTAATCAGCCCCAGCATTTT
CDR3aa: CAWSNTGTVNQPQHF

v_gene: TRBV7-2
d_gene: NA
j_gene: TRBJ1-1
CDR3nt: TGTGCCAGCAGCTTAGTTGCGGGAGTGAACACTGAAGCTTTCTTT
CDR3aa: CASSLVAGVNTEAFF

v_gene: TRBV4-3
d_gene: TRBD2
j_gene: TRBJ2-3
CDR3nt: TGCGCCAGCAGCCAAGAACTAGCGGGAGGAATCCCAGATACGCAGTATTTT
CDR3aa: CASSQELAGGIPDTQYF

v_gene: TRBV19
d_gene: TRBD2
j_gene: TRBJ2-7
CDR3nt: TGTGCCAGTAGTCTCGAGGGGACTAGCGGCCGCTACGAGCAGTACTTC
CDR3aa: CASSLEGTSGRYEQYF

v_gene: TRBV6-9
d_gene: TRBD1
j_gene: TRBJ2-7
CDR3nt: TGTGCCAGCCTAATCCGGGACAGGGGGAATCAGAGCTCCTACGAGCAGTACTTC
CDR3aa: CASLIRDRGNQSSYEQYF

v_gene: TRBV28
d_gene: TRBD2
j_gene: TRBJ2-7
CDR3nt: TGTGCCAGCTATCCCAGTTCGGGAGGTCTGGGTGGGCAGTACTTC
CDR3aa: CASYPSSGGLGGQYF

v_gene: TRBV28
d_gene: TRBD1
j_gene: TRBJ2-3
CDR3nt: TGTGCCAGCAGTTTATGGAGGGGAAAAGCCGGGACAGGGGGGTCAGATACGCAGTATTTT
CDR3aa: CASSLWRGKAGTGGSDTQYF

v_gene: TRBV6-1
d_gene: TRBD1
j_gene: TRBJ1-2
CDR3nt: TGTGCCAGCACCGAGGGGGCCCTCGGCTACACCTTC
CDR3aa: CASTEGALGYTF